A selection of T cell receptor beta chains follows, all from one sample in a study of low-dose radiotherapy and immunotherapy resistance in tumors. TCRdb processed the reads anew with MiXCR; each CDR3 protein has one entry. Here the sample spans approximately 90,000 distinct CDR3 sequences, 9.4% being singletons. The sample consisted of PBMCs, taken before treatment. These receptors were collected from a male donor with prostate cancer. Both conserved end residues are part of each CDR3. Fields, in order: V gene, D gene, clone size, J gene, CDR3 protein, CDR3 DNA. D genes are given only for firm matches. The size of a clone is reported for some rows only, either as once, few or many, or as a class for expanded clones.

V: TRBV7-9; D: NA; size: many; J: TRBJ2-4; CDR3: CASSLARENIQYF; DNA: TGTGCCAGCAGCTTAGCCAGGGAAAACATTCAGTACTTC
V: TRBV20-1; D: TRBD2; size: many; J: TRBJ2-7; CDR3: CSARMGLAEYEQYF; DNA: TGCAGTGCTAGAATGGGCCTAGCGGAATACGAGCAGTACTTC
V: TRBV29-1; D: TRBD2; size: many; J: TRBJ2-5; CDR3: CSELSGLAGETQYF; DNA: TGCAGCGAGCTCTCGGGACTAGCGGGAGAGACCCAGTACTTC
V: TRBV6-2/TRBV6-3; D: NA; size: many; J: TRBJ2-3; CDR3: CASRMSFLGGDTQYF; DNA: TGTGCCAGCAGGATGAGTTTTCTGGGAGGAGATACGCAGTATTTT
V: TRBV5-1; D: NA; size: many; J: TRBJ2-1; CDR3: CASSLTGGFSNEQFF; DNA: TGCGCCAGCAGCTTGACCGGGGGATTCTCCAATGAGCAGTTCTTC
V: TRBV11-2; D: TRBD2; size: many; J: TRBJ2-7; CDR3: CASSFTSGRAPEQYF; DNA: TGTGCCAGCAGCTTTACTAGCGGGAGGGCCCCCGAGCAGTACTTC
V: TRBV12-3/TRBV12-4; D: TRBD2; size: many; J: TRBJ2-1; CDR3: CASSPSTSAMENEQFF; DNA: TGTGCCAGCAGCCCATCGACTAGCGCCATGGAAAATGAGCAGTTCTTC
V: TRBV6-4; D: TRBD1; size: many; J: TRBJ2-2; CDR3: CASSGDRSTGELFF; DNA: TGTGCCAGCAGTGGGGACAGGAGCACCGGGGAGCTGTTTTTT
V: TRBV12-3/TRBV12-4; D: NA; size: NA; J: TRBJ1-3; CDR3: CASSPQGSGNTIYF; DNA: TGTGCCAGCAGTCCCCAGGGGTCGGGAAACACCATATATTTT
V: TRBV6-9; D: NA; size: many; J: TRBJ2-7; CDR3: CASGGQPGYEQYF; DNA: TGTGCCAGCGGTGGACAGCCGGGCTACGAGCAGTACTTC
V: TRBV30; D: TRBD1; size: NA; J: TRBJ2-7; CDR3: CAWRGDRYGEQYF; DNA: TGTGCCTGGAGGGGGGACAGGTATGGCGAGCAGTACTTC
V: TRBV5-6; D: NA; size: many; J: TRBJ1-5; CDR3: CASSFWGSNQPQHF; DNA: TGTGCCAGCAGCTTCTGGGGAAGCAATCAGCCCCAGCATTTT
V: TRBV12-3/TRBV12-4; D: NA; size: many; J: TRBJ2-4; CDR3: CASSFSLSQGIQYF; DNA: TGTGCCAGCAGTTTTTCGCTCAGCCAGGGCATTCAGTACTTC
V: TRBV10-3; D: TRBD1; size: many; J: TRBJ1-5; CDR3: CAISATGAYSNQPQHF; DNA: TGTGCCATCAGTGCCACAGGGGCCTATAGCAATCAGCCCCAGCATTTT
V: TRBV27; D: TRBD1; size: many; J: TRBJ1-5; CDR3: CASRPGQVYSNQPQHF; DNA: TGTGCCAGCAGACCAGGACAGGTTTATAGCAATCAGCCCCAGCATTTT
V: TRBV14; D: NA; size: many; J: TRBJ2-3; CDR3: CASSQDRSGSPQYF; DNA: TGTGCCAGCAGCCAAGATCGGTCGGGGAGTCCGCAGTATTTT
V: TRBV29-1; D: NA; size: many; J: TRBJ2-7; CDR3: CSVGVIGF; DNA: TGCAGCGTTGGGGTAATTGGCTTC
V: TRBV7-9; D: NA; size: few; J: TRBJ2-7; CDR3: CASSSSGGNEQYF; DNA: TGTGCCAGCAGCTCCTCAGGGGGGAACGAGCAGTACTTC
V: TRBV27; D: NA; size: NA; J: TRBJ2-7; CDR3: CASSFSLPTYEQYF; DNA: TGTGCCAGCAGTTTTTCCCTCCCCACCTACGAGCAGTACTTC
V: TRBV10-3; D: NA; size: many; J: TRBJ2-7; CDR3: CASTGRTDNF; DNA: TGTGCCAGTACAGGACGAACTGATAACTTC
V: TRBV4-3; D: TRBD2; size: once; J: TRBJ2-2; CDR3: CASSQGAGVSTGELFF; DNA: TGCGCCAGCAGCCAAGGAGCGGGAGTAAGCACCGGGGAGCTGTTTTTT
V: TRBV28; D: TRBD2; size: many; J: TRBJ2-4; CDR3: CASSLAVDKAIQYF; DNA: TGTGCCAGCAGTCTAGCGGTAGATAAAGCCATTCAGTACTTC
V: TRBV20-1; D: TRBD2; size: many; J: TRBJ2-1; CDR3: CSARDPVGLAGGPGPHEQFF; DNA: TGCAGTGCTAGAGATCCGGTGGGACTAGCGGGAGGGCCGGGTCCTCATGAGCAGTTCTTC
V: TRBV6-6; D: NA; size: many; J: TRBJ1-1; CDR3: CASSYSIGLNTEAFF; DNA: TGTGCCAGCAGTTACTCGATCGGTCTGAACACTGAAGCTTTCTTT
V: TRBV5-4; D: NA; size: many; J: TRBJ2-2; CDR3: CASSLGRSRAGELFF; DNA: TGTGCCAGCAGCTTGGGGAGGAGTCGGGCCGGGGAGCTGTTTTTT
V: TRBV4-1; D: NA; size: many; J: TRBJ1-2; CDR3: CASSQVFGGDYGYTF; DNA: TGCGCCAGCAGCCAAGTCTTCGGGGGCGACTATGGCTACACCTTC
V: TRBV7-2; D: TRBD2; size: many; J: TRBJ2-7; CDR3: CASSSGLAERSYEQYF; DNA: TGTGCCAGCAGCTCCGGACTAGCGGAACGCTCCTACGAGCAGTACTTC
V: TRBV29-1; D: NA; size: many; J: TRBJ2-7; CDR3: CSVVWGFSYEQYF; DNA: TGCAGCGTTGTATGGGGTTTCTCCTACGAGCAGTACTTC
V: TRBV7-6; D: TRBD2; size: many; J: TRBJ2-1; CDR3: CASLTSGSSDEQFF; DNA: TGTGCCAGCCTGACTAGCGGGAGTAGCGATGAGCAGTTCTTC
V: TRBV5-1; D: NA; size: few; J: TRBJ2-3; CDR3: CASSLAPSGAGTDTQYF; DNA: TGCGCCAGCAGCTTGGCGCCCTCAGGGGCCGGGACAGATACGCAGTATTTT